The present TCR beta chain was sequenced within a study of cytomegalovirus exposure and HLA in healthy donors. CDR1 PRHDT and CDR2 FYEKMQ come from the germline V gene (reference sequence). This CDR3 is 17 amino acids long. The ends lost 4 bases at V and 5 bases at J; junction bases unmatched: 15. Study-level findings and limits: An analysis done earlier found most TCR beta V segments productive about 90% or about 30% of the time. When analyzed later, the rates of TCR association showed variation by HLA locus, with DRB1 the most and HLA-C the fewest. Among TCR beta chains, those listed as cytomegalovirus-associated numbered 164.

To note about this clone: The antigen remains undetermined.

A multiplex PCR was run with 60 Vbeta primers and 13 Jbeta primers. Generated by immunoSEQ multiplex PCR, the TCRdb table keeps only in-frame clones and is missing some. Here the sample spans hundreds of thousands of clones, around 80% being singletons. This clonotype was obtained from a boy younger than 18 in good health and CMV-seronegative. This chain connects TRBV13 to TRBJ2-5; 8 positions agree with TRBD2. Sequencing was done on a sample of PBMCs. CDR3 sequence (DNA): TGTGCCAGCAGCTGGACCATCTTTAGCGGGAACCGGGAGACCCAGTACTTC. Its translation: CASSWTIFSGNRETQYF.